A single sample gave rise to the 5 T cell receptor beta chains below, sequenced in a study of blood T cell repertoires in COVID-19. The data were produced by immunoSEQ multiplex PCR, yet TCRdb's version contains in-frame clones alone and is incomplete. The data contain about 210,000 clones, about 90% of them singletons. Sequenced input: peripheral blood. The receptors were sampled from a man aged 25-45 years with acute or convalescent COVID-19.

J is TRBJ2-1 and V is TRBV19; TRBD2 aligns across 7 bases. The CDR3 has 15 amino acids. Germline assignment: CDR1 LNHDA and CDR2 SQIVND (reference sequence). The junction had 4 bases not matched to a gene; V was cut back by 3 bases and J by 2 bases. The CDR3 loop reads CASSMIGLAYNEQFF. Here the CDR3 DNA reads TGTGCCAGTAGTATGATTGGACTAGCCTACAATGAGCAGTTCTTC. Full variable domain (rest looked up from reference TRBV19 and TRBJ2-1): DGGITQSPKYLFRKEGQNVTLSCEQNLNHDAMYWYRQDPGQGLRLIYYSQIVNDFQKGDIAEGYSVSREKKESFPLTVTSAQKNPTAFYLCASSMIGLAYNEQFFGPGTRLTVL.

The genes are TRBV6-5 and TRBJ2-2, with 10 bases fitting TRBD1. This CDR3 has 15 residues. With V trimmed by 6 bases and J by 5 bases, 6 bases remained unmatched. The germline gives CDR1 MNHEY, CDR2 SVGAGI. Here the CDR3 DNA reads TGTGCCAGCAGGGCCGGGACAGGGGAGACCGGGGAGCTGTTTTTT. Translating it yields CASRAGTGETGELFF.

CDR3 DNA: TGCGCCAGCAGCTTGGAGGGGGCCGGGTTTAATGGGAGGACCCAGTACTTC. Amino acid sequence: CASSLEGAGFNGRTQYF. J is TRBJ2-5 and V is TRBV5-1; 7 bases map to TRBD1. The CDR3 is 17 residues long. V trimming: 0 bases; J trimming: 7 bases; junction bases outside the gene matches: 15. CDR1 is SGHRS and CDR2 is YFSETQ in the germline V gene.

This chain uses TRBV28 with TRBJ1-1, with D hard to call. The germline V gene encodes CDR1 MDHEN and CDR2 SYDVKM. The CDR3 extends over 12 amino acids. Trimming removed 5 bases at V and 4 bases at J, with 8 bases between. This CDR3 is CASSVAGTEAFF. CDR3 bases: TGTGCCAGCAGTGTAGCGGGCACTGAAGCTTTCTTT.

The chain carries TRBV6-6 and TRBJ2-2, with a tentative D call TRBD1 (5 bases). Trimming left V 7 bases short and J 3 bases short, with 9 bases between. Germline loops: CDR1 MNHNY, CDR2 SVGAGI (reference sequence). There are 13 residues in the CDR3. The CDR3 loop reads CASNTGDTGELFF. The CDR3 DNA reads TGTGCCAGCAATACAGGCGACACCGGGGAGCTGTTTTTT.